This T cell receptor beta chain was documented in a study of vaccination and CD4 T cells after COVID-19. Study conclusions and caveats: Post-vaccination reactive clonotypes (median 38) did not differ significantly from post-infection (21).

V lost 10 bases, J lost 4 bases, and 19 bases lay in between. CDR1 and CDR2 from the germline V gene are MNHNS and SASEGT. The CDR3 extends over 15 amino acids. Treatment here: roughly 11-day PBMC culture with coronavirus spike peptide pools or control peptides (ViraFEST assay). Replacement of half the medium with fresh IL-2 medium took place on days 3 and 7. Concerning this clonotype: No antigen is known for it.

Researchers used the Oncomine TCR Beta short-read assay to sequence DNA from cultured CD4+ T cells. The genomic DNA was obtained from cultured CD4+ T cells by extraction with the QIAamp micro DNA kit. MiXCR was run by TCRdb on the PCR reads, yielding one entry per CDR3 protein. The data hold about 10,000 distinct CDR3 sequences, with 58% observed a single time. This clonotype was sampled from a human donor who had recovered from COVID-19. The chain links TRBV6-1 to TRBJ2-2; D not certain. Sequencing was performed on CD4+ T cells from blood, cultured in vitro. For the CDR3, the DNA is TGTGCCACCCTCTTGACTCTGGGTACCACCGGGGAGCTGTTTTTT. It yields the protein CATLLTLGTTGELFF.